These T cell receptor beta chains were read from a single sample in a study of blood T cell repertoires in COVID-19. Libraries were prepared by immunoSEQ multiplex PCR; TCRdb keeps only in-frame clonotypes and omits some of them. Among 100,000 to 150,000 clones, 85% to 90% were seen once, and the ten largest hold 0.88%. The sample was peripheral blood. The receptors here all came from a woman between 50 and 59 years old with active or convalescent COVID-19. Both conserved end residues are part of each CDR3. The D gene is left open where the match is weak.

TRBV4-2	TRBD2	TRBJ2-1	CASRSPAGTEQFF
TRBV28	NA	TRBJ2-3	CASSLGGTSTDTQYF
TRBV9	TRBD1	TRBJ1-5	CASSPGQGGQPQHF
TRBV15	NA	TRBJ2-5	CATSRAGSQETQYF
TRBV7-2	NA	TRBJ1-3	CASSLARGGGRDGNTIYF
TRBV28	NA	TRBJ2-1	CASSTYRPEQFF
TRBV28	TRBD1	TRBJ2-1	CASSYSPPGTGPYNEQFF
TRBV9	TRBD2	TRBJ2-3	CASSVGVEAGTDTQYF
TRBV6-6	NA	TRBJ2-1	CASSYQGPLDEQFF
TRBV6-5	TRBD1	TRBJ1-2	CASSYPGQGTYGYTF
TRBV7-9	NA	TRBJ1-2	CASSSDRYGYTF
TRBV10-3	TRBD2	TRBJ2-3	CAISESREGSTDTQYF
TRBV5-5	NA	TRBJ2-7	CASSFGGSRGEQYF
TRBV7-3	TRBD1	TRBJ2-3	CASSSDRVPTDTQYF
TRBV24-1	TRBD2	TRBJ2-3	CATSDFRGLAGVADTQYF
TRBV28	NA	TRBJ2-3	CASSLVSGGTDTQYF
TRBV11-3	TRBD2	TRBJ2-1	CASSLFSGRSENNEQFF
TRBV19	TRBD1	TRBJ1-5	CASSIGQGGANQHF
TRBV11-1	TRBD1	TRBJ1-1	CASSLRQGWITEAFF
TRBV6-1	NA	TRBJ2-3	CASSDRTDTQYF
TRBV7-2	NA	TRBJ2-3	CASSLAASPSTDTQYF
TRBV5-4	TRBD1	TRBJ2-1	CASSGGQGKYNEQFF
TRBV18	NA	TRBJ1-1	CASSLTGSGTEAFF
TRBV5-6	TRBD2	TRBJ2-1	CASSSQTSGPYNEQFF
TRBV6-6	TRBD2	TRBJ2-5	CASSYIPGGIKETQYF
TRBV15	NA	TRBJ1-6	CATSRTFFRGGRSSYNSPLHF
TRBV7-6	NA	TRBJ2-6	CASSLSDSGANVLTF
TRBV5-1	TRBD1	TRBJ2-5	CASSKHRGQETQYF